One and the same sample provided the 10 T cell receptor beta chains below, sequenced in a study of cytomegalovirus exposure and HLA in healthy donors. The PCR contained 60 Vbeta and 13 Jbeta primers. Repertoires were generated with immunoSEQ multiplex PCR, while TCRdb's copy carries only in-frame clones and drops some. The sample includes fewer than 100,000 clones, around four fifths seen only once; the top ten take 0.6% to 0.95%. Specimen: PBMCs. The receptors stem from a woman aged 60-75 years in good health and CMV-seronegative.

This chain connects TRBV9 to TRBJ2-3, with D maybe TRBD1 (6 bases). CDR3 length: 16 residues. CDR1 and CDR2 from the germline V gene are SGDLS and YYNGEE. The V and J ends lost 4 bases and 2 bases respectively, with 17 bases between them. CDR3 loop: CASSNHRDTHTDTQYF. In nucleotides, the CDR3 is TGTGCCAGCAGCAATCACCGGGACACCCACACAGATACGCAGTATTTT.

The V call is TRBV10-3, the J call TRBJ2-7; 8 bases map to TRBD1. V lost 8 bases to trimming and J lost 6 bases; unmatched junction nucleotides: 6. CDR3 length equals 12 residues. In germline, CDR1 is ENHRY, CDR2 SYGVKD. In DNA form, the CDR3 reads TGTGCCATCGGTCAGGGGGCGTCCGAGCAGTACTTC. This codes for CAIGQGASEQYF.

The chain employs TRBV6-1 and TRBJ2-7; D is uncertain. V dropped 10 bases and J dropped 6 bases, with 13 bases sitting between them. The CDR3 extends over 11 amino acids. The germline CDR1 and CDR2 sequences are MNHNS and SASEGT. The DNA for the CDR3 is TGTGCCACCTGGAGATCTGGCGAGCAGTACTTC. It codes for CATWRSGEQYF.

The chain employs TRBV5-6 and TRBJ1-2; TRBD1 might be the D (5 bases). Per germline, CDR1 SGHDT and CDR2 YYEEEE. V was clipped by 0 bases and J by 4 bases, with 16 bases between them. CDR3 size: 16 residues. CDR3 sequence reads: CASSLAIDSLVYGYTF. CDR3 DNA: TGTGCCAGCAGCTTGGCCATCGACAGCCTGGTCTATGGCTACACCTTC.

The V call is TRBV5-1, the J call TRBJ2-1, with 7 bases that match TRBD1. Germline loops: CDR1 SGHRS, CDR2 YFSETQ. The J segment lost 4 bases and the V segment lost 3 bases, leaving 4 bases of the junction unmatched. This CDR3 spans 14 amino acids. The DNA for the CDR3 is TGCGCCAGCAGCTCTACAGGGGAATACAATGAGCAGTTCTTC. Translation gives CASSSTGEYNEQFF.

This clone showed up just a few times. The chain is built from TRBV6-1 and TRBJ2-5; D possibly corresponds to TRBD2 (5 bases). Germline values: CDR1 MNHNS, CDR2 SASEGT. The CDR3 contains 13 residues. The V end was cut by 7 bases, the J end by 1 base, with 10 bases between. The DNA of the CDR3 is TGTGCCAGCACCCGGGGTTTCCAAGAGACCCAGTACTTC. It is translated as CASTRGFQETQYF.

The rearrangement links TRBV27 to TRBJ2-1, with 7 positions matching TRBD2. This CDR3 contains 15 residues. The V segment lost 5 bases and the J segment 4 bases; nucleotides outside the gene matches: 8. Germline CDR1 reads MNHEY; CDR2 reads SMNVEV (reference sequence). CDR3 sequence: CASSPRLGGYNEQFF. CDR3 coding DNA: TGTGCCAGCAGTCCGCGCCTGGGAGGGTACAATGAGCAGTTCTTC.

The rearrangement links TRBV5-1 to TRBJ2-7, with 9 positions matching TRBD1. Germline values: CDR1 SGHRS, CDR2 YFSETQ. This CDR3 comprises 17 residues. J gave up 4 bases and V 4 bases, and 15 bases lay outside the gene matches. The chain's CDR3 is CASSPIPPGQGSYEQYF. CDR3 DNA sequence: TGCGCCAGCAGCCCCATACCCCCGGGACAGGGAAGTTACGAGCAGTACTTC.

The chain combines TRBV6-5 with TRBJ2-7; weak D call: TRBD1 (6 bases). This CDR3 is built from 12 residues. The germline V gene has CDR1 MNHEY and CDR2 SVGAGI. Trimming cost V 6 bases and J 12 bases, with 18 bases left between them. The CDR3 region has the DNA TGTGCCAGCAGGGACGGGACATCGAGGCCGTACTTC. This sequence encodes CASRDGTSRPYF.

V is TRBV29-1 and J is TRBJ1-2; 7 bases fit TRBD1. In germline, CDR1 is SQVTM, CDR2 ANQGSEA. This CDR3 is built from 14 residues. J lost 6 bases, V lost 6 bases, and 13 bases had no gene match. CDR3 residues: CSVISHDRADGYTF. The CDR3 coding sequence is TGCAGCGTCATCTCCCACGACAGGGCGGATGGCTACACCTTC.